The 22 T cell receptor beta chains below were found in one sample sequenced in a study of regulatory T cells in long-lasting Graves disease. Through Arm-PCR of CDR3 regions and iRepertoire HTBI primers, TCR beta libraries were built. MiXCR, applied by TCRdb to the multiplex PCR reads, yields one record per CDR3 protein. Seen here are approximately 400,000 distinct CDR3 sequences, approximately 16% observed once, and the top ten hold under 9%. As to time point: newly diagnosed GD, antithyroid drugs for less than 3 months. There was RNA extracted from PBMCs, and the TCR library was made from it. These data were also filed under a second study, of T cells in Graves' hyperthyroidism and ophthalmopathy.

Sequenced here: peripheral blood mononuclear cells (PBMCs), sampled at new diagnosis, from a patient treated with antithyroid drugs. The receptors derive from a woman aged 40 to 50 with Graves disease.

This clonotype occurred many times. This chain uses TRBV9 with TRBJ1-1; unclear D gene. Germline-derived CDR1 and CDR2 are SGDLS and YYNGEE. The CDR3 length is 13 residues. The germline V and J ends were trimmed by 7 bases and 2 bases, with 12 bases remaining between them. The CDR3: CASGLTTNTEAFF. Here the CDR3 DNA reads TGTGCCAGCGGGCTCACGACCAACACTGAAGCTTTCTTT.

This clonotype was counted ten times or more. The chain recombines TRBV28 with TRBJ2-1; D gene uncertain. Germline CDR1 reads MDHEN; CDR2 reads SYDVKM. The V end lost 1 base, the J end lost 2 bases, and 9 bases lay between the germline ends. The CDR3 has 15 amino acids. The CDR3 sequence is CASSLSPLPYNEQFF. DNA of the CDR3: TGTGCCAGCAGTTTATCCCCCCTCCCCTACAATGAGCAGTTCTTC.

The sample holds many counts of this clonotype. The chain links TRBV7-9 to TRBJ2-7; TRBD1 agrees at 11 bases. Germline V gene sequence: CDR1 SEHNR, CDR2 FQNEAQ (reference sequence). V shed 5 bases and J 4 bases; nucleotides not matched to a gene: 13. The length of the CDR3 is 17 residues. The CDR3 DNA reads TGTGCCAGCAGCCCAGCCTCCGGACAGGGGGCTAGGTACGAGCAGTACTTC. Protein sequence: CASSPASGQGARYEQYF.

This clonotype was observed at least ten times. The gene calls are TRBV5-1 and TRBJ2-3; the D call may be TRBD1 or TRBD2 (6 bases each). This CDR3 is built from 22 residues. CDR1 SGHRS and CDR2 YFSETQ come from the germline V gene. Trimming removed 4 bases from V and 6 bases from J, with 39 bases in between. The CDR3 loop is CASSPTGTLLPSGTPVGDTQYF. The CDR3, as DNA: TGCGCCAGCAGCCCCACCGGGACACTCTTGCCATCCGGGACTCCGGTGGGGGATACGCAGTATTTT.

This chain connects TRBV5-6 to TRBJ2-1; TRBD2 aligns across 7 bases. The CDR3 consists of 16 residues. The germline V gene encodes CDR1 SGHDT and CDR2 YYEEEE. V lost 3 bases and J lost 8; bases outside the gene matches: 14. The CDR3 DNA sequence: TGTGCCAGCAGCTCTGGGGGGGGTTTTAGTGGGGATGAGCAGTTCTTC. Its protein is CASSSGGGFSGDEQFF.

The V call is TRBV6-1, the J call TRBJ2-5; TRBD1 matches at 7 bases. The better agreement between TRBJ2-4 and the DNA end casts doubt on the J call. CDR1 is MNHNS, CDR2 SASEGT, per germline. There are 14 residues in the CDR3. The CDR3 DNA reads TGTGCCAGCAGTGAAACGAGGGGGCTAAACATTCAGTACTTC. This gives the protein CASSETRGLNIQYF.

Remarks on this clonotype: A junction boundary mismatches the germline segment, possibly from a read error. The chain employs TRBV5-6 and TRBJ1-6; 9 bases align to TRBD1. The CDR3 has 17 residues. Germline V gene data show CDR1 as SGHDT and CDR2 as YYEEEE. CDR3 sequence (DNA): TGTGCCAGCACCAGAGACAGGGGGAGTCCCTATAATTCATCCCTCCACTTT. It is translated as CASTRDRGSPYNSSLHF.

The gene calls are TRBV30 and TRBJ1-2, with D tentatively TRBD1 (5 bases). Germline V lookup: CDR1 GTSNPN, CDR2 SVGIG (reference sequence). This CDR3 is 10 amino acids long. Trimming shortened V by 5 bases and J by 7 bases, and 8 bases separated the two germline ends. CDR3 DNA: TGTGCCTGGGGGGGGGTTGGCTACACCTTC. Translation: CAWGGVGYTF.

The rearrangement links TRBV9 to TRBJ2-1; TRBD2 matches 9 bases. This CDR3 is 15 amino acids long. After removal of 3 bases from V and 9 bases from J, the junction contained 10 bases not matched to a gene. Germline V gene lookup returns CDR1 SGDLS and CDR2 YYNGEE. CDR3 coding DNA: TGTGCCAGCAGCGAGTCCGGGACTAGCCTTGGTGAGCAGTTCTTC. Amino acid sequence: CASSESGTSLGEQFF.

This clonotype showed up just a few times. The J gene is TRBJ2-1, the V gene TRBV20-1, with D maybe TRBD2 (5 bases). V lost 1 base and J 6 bases, leaving 22 bases between the germline ends. The length of the CDR3 is 17 residues. CDR1 and CDR2 from the germline V gene are DFQATT and SNEGSKA (reference sequence). The CDR3 DNA reads as TGCAGTGCTAGAGCCTCTTTTCTAGCCCGTCCCCCCAATGAGCAGTTCTTC. Its protein product is CSARASFLARPPNEQFF.

The chain has TRBV9 and TRBJ2-1; 7 nucleotides align to TRBD1. V trimming: 1 base; J trimming: 5 bases; junction bases outside the gene matches: 6. CDR1 and CDR2 (germline): SGDLS, YYNGEE. The CDR3 runs to 15 residues. In nucleotides, the CDR3 is TGTGCCAGCAGCGTACAGGGACAGACGGACAATGAGCAGTTCTTC. This gives the protein CASSVQGQTDNEQFF.

This clonotype has ten or more counts. This chain links TRBV12-3 or TRBV12-4 with TRBJ2-7, with D tentatively TRBD1 (6 bases). Trimming removed 1 base from V and 5 bases from J, with 15 bases in between. The CDR3 contains 15 residues. CDR3 amino acids: CASSLGRGSVHEQYF. In DNA, the CDR3 is TGTGCCAGCAGTTTAGGAAGGGGGAGTGTGCACGAGCAGTACTTC.

This clonotype was detected a few times. The chain uses TRBV10-3 and TRBJ2-7; perhaps TRBD2 as D (5 bases). This CDR3 comprises 17 residues. Germline values: CDR1 ENHRY, CDR2 SYGVKD. Between the trimmed V and J ends, which lost 7 bases and 3 bases, there was a span of 25 bases. CDR3 loop: CAINDYGRVRRLYEQYF. In DNA, the CDR3 is TGTGCCATCAATGACTATGGTAGGGTTCGCCGACTCTACGAGCAGTACTTC.

This clonotype was observed many times. The chain recombines TRBV9 with TRBJ2-1; 8 positions match TRBD2. The germline V gene has CDR1 SGDLS and CDR2 YYNGEE. J was trimmed by 3 bases and V by 2 bases; bases with no gene match: 1. The CDR3 runs 14 residues. CDR3 loop: CASSVSGDYNEQFF. CDR3 DNA: TGTGCCAGCAGCGTTAGCGGGGACTACAATGAGCAGTTCTTC.

This clonotype was counted at least ten times. In DNA form, the CDR3 reads TGTGCCAGCAGCCCTAACGGGAGCCCGGTAGGTGAGCAGTTCTTC. It encodes CASSPNGSPVGEQFF. The V gene is TRBV7-3, the J gene TRBJ2-1; possible D gene TRBD2, 6 bases. CDR1 and CDR2 (germline): SGHTA, FQGTGA. The CDR3 covers 15 residues. V was cut by 5 bases and J by 9 bases, with 20 bases left in between.

This clonotype was recorded at least ten times. The V and J genes are TRBV19 and TRBJ2-2; a possible D gene is TRBD1 (5 bases). CDR3 length equals 15 residues. V lost 1 base and J lost 5, with 11 bases in between. Looked up from germline, CDR1 is LNHDA and CDR2 is SQIVND (reference sequence). The CDR3 sequence is CASSIGRQLTGELFF. The CDR3 DNA reads TGTGCCAGTAGTATAGGGAGACAGTTAACCGGGGAGCTGTTTTTT.

V usage is TRBV5-1 and J usage is TRBJ2-7; tentatively, D is TRBD1 or TRBD2 (5 bases each). The CDR3 is 14 residues long. CDR1 is SGHRS, CDR2 YFSETQ, per germline. Between the trimmed V and J ends, which lost 0 bases and 3 bases, there was a span of 10 bases. In nucleotides, the CDR3 is TGCGCCAGCAGCTTGGGGGACGGTTTCTACGAGCAGTACTTC. The encoded protein is CASSLGDGFYEQYF.

This clonotype was counted a few times. This could be a read error, since a much larger clone is one nucleotide away. CDR3 nucleotides: TGTGCCAGCAAGCTCCCAGGGGGCGCCCAAGCTTCCTTT. It yields the protein CASKLPGGAQASF. The chain carries TRBV28 and TRBJ1-1; 8 nucleotides align to TRBD1. In germline, CDR1 is MDHEN, CDR2 SYDVKM. There are 13 residues in the CDR3.

In its sample, this clonotype was seen many times. The V call is TRBV11-1, the J call TRBJ2-1; 11 bases match TRBD2. Germline values: CDR1 SGHAT, CDR2 FQDESV (reference sequence). V shed 1 base, J shed 7 bases, and the junction held 12 bases outside the gene matches. The CDR3 sequence is 18 residues long. The CDR3 spells CASSLDTSGSWYRNEQFF. In DNA form, the CDR3 reads TGTGCCAGCAGCTTAGACACTAGCGGGAGTTGGTATCGGAATGAGCAGTTCTTC. The variable domain in full, with the rest retrieved from reference TRBV11-1 and TRBJ2-1, is EAEVAQSPRYKITEKSQAVAFWCDPISGHATLYWYRQILGQGPELLVQFQDESVVDDSQLPKDRFSAERLKGVDSTLKIQPAELGDSAMYLCASSLDTSGSWYRNEQFFGPGTRLTVL.

This clonotype has ten or more counts. The chain recombines TRBV20-1 with TRBJ2-6; 9 nucleotides line up with TRBD1. Germline assignment: CDR1 DFQATT and CDR2 SNEGSKA (reference sequence). J was trimmed by 0 bases and V by 5 bases; bases with no gene match: 11. The CDR3 contains 18 residues. The CDR3 nucleotides read TGCAGTGCTTCGACTTGGGACAGGGACCTCTCTGGGGCCAACGTCCTGACTTTC. It translates to CSASTWDRDLSGANVLTF.

V and J are TRBV7-8 and TRBJ1-1; possibly TRBD1 for D (6 bases). The CDR3 loop spans 15 amino acids. Germline loops: CDR1 SGHVS, CDR2 FQNEAQ. Trimming pared 3 bases from V and 0 bases from J, leaving 11 bases between. CDR3 sequence (DNA): TGTGCCAGCAGCTTCGGGGGGGCCATGAACACTGAAGCTTTCTTT. Its protein product is CASSFGGAMNTEAFF.

The J gene is TRBJ2-1, the V gene TRBV7-9; D remains ambiguous. The CDR3 has 15 amino acids. Germline assignment: CDR1 SEHNR and CDR2 FQNEAQ (reference sequence). V lost 5 bases, J lost 2 bases, and 13 bases lay in between. DNA of the CDR3: TGTGCCAGCAGCGTCCTAGATTACACCTACAATGAGCAGTTCTTC. Its translation: CASSVLDYTYNEQFF.